This TCR beta chain comes out of a study of cytomegalovirus exposure and HLA in healthy donors. Use of 60 Vbeta and 13 Jbeta primers characterized the PCR. Measured with immunoSEQ multiplex PCR; TCRdb has only the in-frame clones, and not every one. Counted here are about 190,000 clones, about 77% occurring once; the ten biggest clones make up 4% to 5%. This clone was counted a few times. This CDR3 has 15 residues. Germline-derived CDR1 and CDR2 are SGDLS and YYNGEE. V shed 7 bases, J shed 4 bases, and the junction held 11 bases outside the gene matches. V usage is TRBV9 and J usage is TRBJ2-5, with TRBD1 matching 9 bases. The specimen sequenced was PBMCs. The receptor was isolated from a man aged 25-40 years in good health and CMV-seropositive. The CDR3 protein is CASETGGGFAETQYF. CDR3 sequence (DNA): TGTGCCAGCGAGACAGGGGGTGGTTTTGCAGAGACCCAGTACTTC.